Following are 10 T cell receptor beta chains from one sample sequenced in a study of T cells in Graves' hyperthyroidism and ophthalmopathy. TCR beta CDR3 regions were amplified from RNA. The TCR CDR3 first-round RT-PCR relied on the HTBI primer set. TCRdb redid the calling of the multiplex PCR reads with MiXCR, one entry per CDR3 protein. The table has a few hundred thousand distinct CDR3 sequences, 46% seen once. The sequenced material came from peripheral blood or thyroid tissue (not recorded which). All receptors derive from a woman in her late teens or twenties with Graves' hyperthyroidism.

About this clonotype itself: Because it lacks the conserved phenylalanine or tryptophan at the end, this CDR3 is likely a read error. It is unclear where the CDR3 begins or ends on the DNA, so no DNA is shown, and the CDR3 is as TCRdb lists it. The rearrangement uses TRBV10-3 and TRBJ1-6. Germline V lookup: CDR1 ENHRY, CDR2 SYGVKD. Termini included, the CDR3 measures 8 amino acids. The CDR3 protein is CAVLSATG.

For this clonotype: Sequence at one end of the junction differs from germline and may be a read error. CDR3 in amino acids: CASSLEGNTGELYF. Here the CDR3 DNA reads TGTGCCAGCAGCTTGGAGGGAAACACCGGGGAGCTGTACTTC. The gene calls are TRBV14 and TRBJ2-7, with a possible D match to TRBD2 (6 bases). This CDR3 region has 14 residues. Germline-derived CDR1 and CDR2 are SGHDN and FVKESK.

This clonotype was observed many times. The chain recombines TRBV12-3 or TRBV12-4 with TRBJ1-1; D gene uncertain. V lost 5 bases and J lost 4, with 14 bases in between. This CDR3 has 14 residues. CDR3 sequence (DNA): TGTGCCAGCAGTCCCCAGTCTATGGTCACTGAAGCTTTCTTT. Amino acid sequence: CASSPQSMVTEAFF.

The chain joins TRBV29-1 to TRBJ1-2; 8 bases are shared with TRBD1. Germline values: CDR1 SQVTM, CDR2 ANQGSEA. The CDR3 totals 12 residues. Trimming at V came to 6 bases and at J to 8 bases, leaving 8 bases not matched to a gene. CDR3 sequence: CSVATGARGYTF. CDR3 DNA: TGCAGCGTGGCGACAGGGGCTCGGGGCTACACCTTC. Full variable domain (remainder filled in from reference TRBV29-1 and TRBJ1-2): SAVISQKPSRDICQRGTSLTIQCQVDSQVTMMFWYRQQPGQSLTLIATANQGSEATYESGFVIDKFPISRPNLTFSTLTVSNMSPEDSSIYLCSVATGARGYTFGSGTRLTVV.

There are many counts of this clonotype. The chain has TRBV5-1 and TRBJ1-5; unclear D gene. With 2 bases removed from V and 7 bases from J, the gap between germline ends came to 16 bases. This CDR3 region has 15 residues. CDR1 is SGHRS, CDR2 YFSETQ, per germline. CDR3 nucleotides: TGCGCCAGCAGCTTATCGACGGGAGGATACCAGCCCCAGCATTTT. As protein: CASSLSTGGYQPQHF.

The chain uses TRBV25-1 and TRBJ2-7, with TRBD2 as a possible D gene (5 bases). The CDR3 consists of 14 residues. Germline assignment: CDR1 MGHDK and CDR2 SYGVNS. Trimming pared 8 bases from V and 2 bases from J, leaving 16 bases between. CDR3 sequence: CASSPGSGTYEQYF. The CDR3 DNA reads TGTGCCAGCTCACCAGGTTCCGGGACCTACGAGCAGTACTTC.

The V and J genes are TRBV7-2 and TRBJ1-2; 7 bases fit TRBD1. Germline CDR1 and CDR2: SGHTA and FQGNSA. The ends lost 5 bases at V and 8 bases at J; junction bases unmatched: 8. This CDR3 has 13 amino acids. DNA of the CDR3: TGTGCCAGCAGCATAGGGGGCGGTGGCGGCTACACCTTC. The encoded protein is CASSIGGGGGYTF.

The DNA for the CDR3 is TGTGCCAGCAGCGTAGGTTCGGACAGGGGGTATGAGCAGTTCTTC. Protein: CASSVGSDRGYEQFF. The J gene is TRBJ2-7, the V gene TRBV7-4, with 10 positions matching TRBD1. The end of the DNA aligns better with TRBJ2-1, so the J call may be wrong. This CDR3 spans 15 amino acids. CDR1 is SGHVT, CDR2 SQSDAQ, per germline.

The chain recombines TRBV29-1 with TRBJ1-1; TRBD1 might be the D (6 bases). The CDR3 length is 13 residues. V lost 8 bases, J lost 0 bases, and 13 bases lay in between. Germline V gene data show CDR1 as SQVTM and CDR2 as ANQGSEA. The CDR3 spells CSLAGGMNTEAFF. The CDR3 DNA is TGCAGCTTAGCTGGGGGCATGAACACTGAAGCTTTCTTT.

There are many counts of this clonotype. The chain links TRBV5-6 to TRBJ1-2; D possibly corresponds to TRBD1 (6 bases). CDR3 length: 16 residues. With 0 bases removed from V and 3 bases from J, the gap between germline ends came to 15 bases. Germline CDR1 is SGHDT and CDR2 is YYEEEE. The CDR3 region has the DNA TGTGCCAGCAGCTTGGATCGGGGGCTGTTAGACTATGGCTACACCTTC. It encodes CASSLDRGLLDYGYTF.